This T cell receptor (beta chain) was captured in a study of blood T cell repertoires in COVID-19. About the study: Material from acute and convalescent COVID-19 was sourced from the United States, Italy and Spain. T cells, B-cell-depleted T cells, or PBMCs supplied cDNA or gDNA.

Participants were aged roughly 18 to 90 years from roughly 26 US areas. Cohorts were determined from participant-reported clinical history. Sequencing used immunoSEQ multiplex PCR; TCRdb keeps in-frame clones, though not all of them. The sample records approximately 230,000 clones, 82% being singletons. The CDR3 runs to 12 residues. The trim removed 6 bases at V and 12 bases at J, leaving 8 bases unmatched. The clonotype comes from a middle-aged man who had recovered from COVID-19. V usage is TRBV12-3 or TRBV12-4 and J usage is TRBJ1-2, with TRBD1 identical over 9 bases. Sequencing was carried out using PBMCs or T cells enriched from blood (not recorded which). CDR3 residues: CASRRDREANTF. The CDR3, as DNA: TGTGCCAGCAGGAGGGACAGGGAGGCTAACACCTTC.